This TCR beta chain is from a study of chemoradiotherapy in HPV16-positive cancers. About the research overall: Candidate HPV-specific clones and shared TCR motifs came from two HPV16-positive patients.

Details on this clone: The antigen is not known.

Study conclusions and caveats: Candidate HPV-specific clones and E7-related TCR motifs grew in tumor during treatment.

Sequenced by immunoSEQ multiplex PCR; TCRdb stores in-frame clones only, minus some. The table lists 20,000 to 30,000 clones, around 94% of them singletons. The junction had 5 bases not matched to a gene; V was cut back by 0 bases and J by 7 bases. This CDR3 comprises 14 residues. Per germline, CDR1 MNHNS and CDR2 SASEGT. Sampling was conducted from a patient who underwent chemoradiotherapy. The V gene is TRBV6-1, the J gene TRBJ1-2, with TRBD1 matching over 7 bases. This sequence originates from a human donor with HPV-associated anogenital cancer. The CDR3, as DNA: TGTGCCAGCAGTGAAGCAGGGGGCAGTGTTGGCTACACCTTC. It encodes CASSEAGGSVGYTF.